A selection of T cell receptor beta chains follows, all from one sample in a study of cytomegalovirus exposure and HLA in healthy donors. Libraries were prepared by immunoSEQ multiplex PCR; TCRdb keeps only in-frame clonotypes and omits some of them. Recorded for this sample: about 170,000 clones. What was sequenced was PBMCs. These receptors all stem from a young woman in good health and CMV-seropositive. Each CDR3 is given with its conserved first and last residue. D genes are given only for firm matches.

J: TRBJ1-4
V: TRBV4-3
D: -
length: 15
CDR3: CASSQNPTGEEKLFF
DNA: TGCGCCAGCAGCCAGAACCCTACGGGAGAGGAAAAACTGTTTTTT

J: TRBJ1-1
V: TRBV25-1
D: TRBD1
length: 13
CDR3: CASRGTGNTEAFF
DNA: TGTGCCAGCAGGGGGACAGGGAACACTGAAGCTTTCTTT

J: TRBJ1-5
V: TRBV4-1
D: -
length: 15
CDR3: CASSQVGRGLQPQHF
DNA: TGCGCCAGCAGCCAAGTGGGCAGGGGTTTACAGCCCCAGCATTTT

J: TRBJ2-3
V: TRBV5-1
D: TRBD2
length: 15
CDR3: CASSFRDYHTDTQYF
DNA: TGCGCCAGCAGCTTCCGGGACTATCACACAGATACGCAGTATTTT

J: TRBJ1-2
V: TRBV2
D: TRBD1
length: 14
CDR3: CASSPQGGLYGYTF
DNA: TGTGCCAGCAGTCCACAGGGGGGCCTCTATGGCTACACCTTC

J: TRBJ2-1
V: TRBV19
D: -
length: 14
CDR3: CASSIRDGSDEQFF
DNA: TGTGCCAGTAGTATCAGGGACGGGAGCGATGAGCAGTTCTTC

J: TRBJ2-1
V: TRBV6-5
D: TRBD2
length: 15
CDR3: CASRRSGGSYNEQFF
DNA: TGTGCCAGCAGAAGGAGCGGGGGCTCCTACAATGAGCAGTTCTTC

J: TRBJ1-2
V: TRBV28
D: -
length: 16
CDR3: CASSPAYRVGYYGYTF
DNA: TGTGCCAGCAGTCCCGCCTACAGGGTTGGGTACTATGGCTACACCTTC

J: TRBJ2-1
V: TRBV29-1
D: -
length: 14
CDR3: CSARPGRSYNEQFF
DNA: TGCAGCGCCAGACCGGGGAGATCTTACAATGAGCAGTTCTTC

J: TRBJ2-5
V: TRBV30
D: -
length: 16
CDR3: CAWSVPGGVGQETQYF
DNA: TGTGCCTGGAGCGTGCCGGGCGGGGTGGGGCAAGAGACCCAGTACTTC

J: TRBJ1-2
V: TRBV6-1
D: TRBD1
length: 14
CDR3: CASSETGGDYGYTF
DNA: TGTGCCAGCAGTGAGACAGGGGGGGACTATGGCTACACCTTC

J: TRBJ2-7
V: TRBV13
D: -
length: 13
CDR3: CASSLAGRYEQYF
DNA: TGTGCCAGCAGCTTAGCAGGGAGGTACGAGCAGTACTTC

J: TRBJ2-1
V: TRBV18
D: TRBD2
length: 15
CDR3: CASSPMGEGYNEQFF
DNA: TGTGCCAGCTCACCAATGGGGGAGGGCTACAATGAGCAGTTCTTC

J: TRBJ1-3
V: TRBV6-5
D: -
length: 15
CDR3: CASSYSSLSGNTIYF
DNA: TGTGCCAGCAGTTACTCGAGTCTCTCTGGAAACACCATATATTTT

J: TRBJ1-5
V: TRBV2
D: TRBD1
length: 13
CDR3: CASRDRGNQPQHF
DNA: TGTGCCAGCAGGGACAGGGGAAATCAGCCCCAGCATTTT

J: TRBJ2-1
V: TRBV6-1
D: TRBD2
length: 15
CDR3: CASSELAGEYNEQFF
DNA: TGTGCCAGCAGTGAACTAGCGGGTGAATACAATGAGCAGTTCTTC

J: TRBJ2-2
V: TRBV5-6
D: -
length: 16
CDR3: CASSLADRVLTGELFF
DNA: TGTGCCAGCAGCTTGGCAGACCGGGTCCTCACCGGGGAGCTGTTTTTT

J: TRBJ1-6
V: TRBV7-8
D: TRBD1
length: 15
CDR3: CASSPQGAGNSPLHF
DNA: TGTGCCAGCAGCCCCCAGGGGGCGGGTAATTCACCCCTCCACTTT

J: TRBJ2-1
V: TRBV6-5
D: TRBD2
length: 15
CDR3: CASSPERGGYGGQFF
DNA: TGTGCCAGCAGTCCGGAGCGGGGGGGCTATGGTGGGCAGTTCTTC

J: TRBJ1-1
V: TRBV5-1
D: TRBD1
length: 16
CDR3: CASSLYTGAMNTEAFF
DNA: TGCGCCAGCAGCCTATATACAGGGGCGATGAACACTGAAGCTTTCTTT

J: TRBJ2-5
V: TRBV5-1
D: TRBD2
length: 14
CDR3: CASSPGLAPETQYF
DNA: TGCGCCAGCAGCCCTGGACTAGCACCTGAGACCCAGTACTTC